This record covers a single T cell receptor (beta chain). Its specificity is unknown. A single base separates this from a much larger clone, so it may be a read error. The sample comes from a study of cytomegalovirus exposure and HLA in healthy donors. The study, taken as a whole, reports: With DRB1 most and HLA-C fewest, TCR association rates differed between HLA loci in a later analysis.

Primers: 60 Vbeta forward and 13 Jbeta reverse. Assay: immunoSEQ multiplex PCR; the TCRdb copy retains only in-frame clones and omits some. The sample yields 200,000 or so clones, 80% to 90% seen once. Germline values: CDR1 SGHTA, CDR2 FQGNSA. Trimming at V came to 5 bases and at J to 5 bases, leaving 3 bases not matched to a gene. The CDR3 extends over 15 amino acids. Sequenced sample: PBMCs. The TCR originated in a man aged 25 to 45 in good health and CMV-seronegative. The chain joins TRBV7-2 to TRBJ2-1; 13 nucleotides match TRBD2. CDR3 nucleotides: TGTGCCAGCAGCCAGGGGACTAGCGGGAACAATGAGCAGTTCTTC. It is translated as CASSQGTSGNNEQFF.